Shown below are 20 T cell receptor beta chains from a single sample sequenced in a study of early T cells in non-severe SARS-CoV-2 infection. Via MiXCR, TCRdb re-called the 5' RACE reads, giving one row per CDR3 protein. The data contain over 55,000 distinct CDR3 sequences, under 10% of them singletons. Sample: whole blood. These TCRs come from an adult who was a healthcare worker with PCR-confirmed SARS-CoV-2 infection or an uninfected control (not recorded which).

The chain recombines TRBV28 with TRBJ1-6, with TRBD1 as a possible D gene (5 bases). V was trimmed by 3 bases and J by 3 bases, leaving 12 bases between them. Germline-derived CDR1 and CDR2 are MDHEN and SYDVKM. This CDR3 is built from 16 residues. The CDR3: CASSFQRTSYNSPLHF. The CDR3 coding sequence is TGTGCCAGCAGTTTCCAAAGGACAAGCTATAATTCACCCCTCCACTTT.

This clonotype has at least ten counts. The chain is built from TRBV12-3 or TRBV12-4 and TRBJ2-7, with D possibly matching TRBD2 (6 bases). The CDR3 has 13 amino acids. Trimming shortened V by 2 bases and J by 9 bases, and 14 bases separated the two germline ends. In DNA, the CDR3 is TGTGCCAGCAGTTTATCCCATTCCGGGGGGCAGTACTTC. Its translation: CASSLSHSGGQYF.

This clonotype has at least ten counts. The CDR3 nucleotides are TGTGCCAGCTCACCGCAACAGGATGGGGAGCCCCAGCATTTT. It codes for CASSPQQDGEPQHF. The chain couples TRBV18 to TRBJ1-5; D is perhaps TRBD1 (5 bases). V lost 3 bases, J lost 8 bases, and 14 bases lay in between. The germline CDR1 and CDR2 sequences are KGHSH and LQKENI. The CDR3 extends over 14 amino acids.

This clonotype was counted a few times. The chain joins TRBV6-2 or TRBV6-3 to TRBJ1-1; 7 bases line up with TRBD1. CDR1 is MNHEY and CDR2 is SVGEGT in the germline V gene. This CDR3 is built from 14 residues. V lost 7 bases to trimming and J lost 1 base; unmatched junction nucleotides: 6. CDR3 in DNA: TGTGCCAGCACCCCACGACAGGGGAACACTGAAGCTTTCTTT. Its protein is CASTPRQGNTEAFF.

This clonotype came up a few times. J is TRBJ2-1 and V is TRBV28; 8 bases align to TRBD2. The germline gives CDR1 MDHEN, CDR2 SYDVKM. The trim removed 8 bases at V and 5 bases at J, leaving 8 bases unmatched. This CDR3 is built from 14 residues. The CDR3 DNA is TGTGCCAGCGCAAGCGGGAGAACCCACAATGAGCAGTTCTTC. Protein sequence: CASASGRTHNEQFF.

This clonotype was found many times. The chain couples TRBV14 to TRBJ2-2; D is tentatively TRBD1 or TRBD2 (7 bases each). V was cut by 5 bases and J by 6 bases, with 16 bases left in between. CDR1 and CDR2 (germline): SGHDN, FVKESK. This CDR3 is 15 amino acids long. The CDR3 DNA follows: TGTGCCAGCAGCAGAAACAGGGGAGGGCCCGGGGAGCTGTTTTTT. It specifies CASSRNRGGPGELFF.

This clonotype occurred many times. The genes are TRBV29-1 and TRBJ1-4; the D gene is possibly TRBD1 (5 bases). The CDR3 consists of 12 residues. Germline V gives CDR1 SQVTM, CDR2 ANQGSEA. The V gene lost 7 bases and the J gene lost 0 bases, with 6 bases spanning the gap. CDR3 DNA sequence: TGCAGCGCAGGGACAACTAATGAAAAACTGTTTTTT. Protein product: CSAGTTNEKLFF.

This clonotype was detected a few times. The chain employs TRBV10-2 and TRBJ2-1; 8 nucleotides match TRBD2. Germline CDR1 is WSHSY and CDR2 is SAAADI. The CDR3 is 17 amino acids. The trim removed 0 bases at V and 8 bases at J, leaving 12 bases unmatched. CDR3 residues: CASSESDRLAGLDEQFF. The DNA for the CDR3 is TGCGCCAGCAGTGAGTCTGATAGGTTAGCGGGGTTGGATGAGCAGTTCTTC.

This clonotype was detected many times. The V gene is TRBV28, the J gene TRBJ2-3, with D maybe TRBD1 (6 bases). Trimming took off 3 bases at V and 4 bases at J, with 8 bases between the two ends. Per the germline V gene, CDR1 is MDHEN and CDR2 is SYDVKM. This CDR3 is 13 amino acids long. For the CDR3, the DNA is TGTGCCAGCAGTTTGCAGGGGCCAGATACGCAGTATTTT. This sequence encodes CASSLQGPDTQYF.

CDR3 DNA: TGTGCCAGTAGTAAGGGAGGACAGCGCTCTGGGGCCAACGTCCTGACTTTC. Amino acid sequence: CASSKGGQRSGANVLTF. This rearrangement joins TRBV19 to TRBJ2-6; D may match TRBD1 or TRBD2 (6 bases each). The CDR3 has 17 residues. V shed 4 bases and J shed 0 bases, with 13 bases lying between them. Per the germline V gene, CDR1 is LNHDA and CDR2 is SQIVND (reference sequence).

The chain recombines TRBV28 with TRBJ1-4; TRBD1 might be the D (6 bases). The CDR3 has 14 residues. Trimming took off 5 bases at V and 10 bases at J, with 17 bases between the two ends. The germline V gene encodes CDR1 MDHEN and CDR2 SYDVKM. The CDR3 here is CASSTTGRLVKLFF. CDR3 sequence (DNA): TGTGCCAGCAGTACCACAGGGAGGTTGGTAAAACTGTTTTTT.

The chain employs TRBV28 and TRBJ2-7, with D tentatively TRBD1 (6 bases). Trimming stripped 8 bases from V and 6 bases from J, with 11 bases between. This CDR3 spans 11 amino acids. CDR1 is MDHEN, CDR2 SYDVKM, per germline. In DNA, the CDR3 is TGTGCCAGCGGACAGTTCCCCGAGCAGTACTTC. Translation: CASGQFPEQYF. Together with reference TRBV28 and TRBJ2-7, the CDR3 gives the full variable domain: DVKVTQSSRYLVKRTGEKVFLECVQDMDHENMFWYRQDPGLGLRLIYFSYDVKMKEKGDIPEGYSVSREKKERFSLILESASTNQTSMYLCASGQFPEQYFGPGTRLTVT.

In this sample, this clonotype turned up a few times. This chain joins TRBV7-9 and TRBJ1-1; possibly TRBD1 for D (6 bases). The germline V and J ends were trimmed by 2 bases and 11 bases, with 9 bases remaining between them. Germline CDR1 SEHNR, CDR2 FQNEAQ (reference sequence). The CDR3 extends over 11 amino acids. The CDR3 nucleotides are TGTGCCAGCAGCTTACAGGGGTTGGCTTTCTTT. This sequence encodes CASSLQGLAFF.

This clonotype came up many times. V is TRBV29-1 and J is TRBJ1-2; 7 bases match TRBD1. There are 14 residues in the CDR3. CDR1 and CDR2 (germline): SQVTM, ANQGSEA. After removal of 6 bases from V and 2 bases from J, the junction contained 9 bases not matched to a gene. CDR3 amino acids: CSVILGQRNYGYTF. The CDR3 nucleotides read TGCAGCGTCATCCTGGGACAGAGGAACTATGGCTACACCTTC.

This clonotype occurred once. This chain uses TRBV7-9 with TRBJ2-7; TRBD1 matches at 7 bases. CDR1 SEHNR and CDR2 FQNEAQ come from the germline V gene (reference sequence). With 5 bases clipped from V and 4 bases from J, the junction kept 11 bases outside the gene matches. The CDR3 loop spans 15 amino acids. The CDR3 nucleotides are TGTGCCAGCAGCCTATTCACAGGGGTACGATACGAGCAGTACTTC. Protein product: CASSLFTGVRYEQYF. Filled out from reference TRBV7-9 and TRBJ2-7, the complete variable domain reads DTGVSQNPRHKITKRGQNVTFRCDPISEHNRLYWYRQTLGQGPEFLTYFQNEAQLEKSRLLSDRFSAERPKGSFSTLEIQRTEQGDSAMYLCASSLFTGVRYEQYFGPGTRLTVT.

This clonotype appeared many times. The chain has TRBV6-1 and TRBJ2-1; 9 bases line up with TRBD2. J lost 5 bases, V lost 6 bases, and 11 bases had no gene match. This CDR3 has 16 residues. Germline assignment: CDR1 MNHNS and CDR2 SASEGT. Written as DNA, the CDR3 is TGTGCCAGCAGCAACCTTGGGACTAGCAGCAACAATGAGCAGTTCTTC. This codes for CASSNLGTSSNNEQFF.

This clonotype came up many times. The chain combines TRBV18 with TRBJ2-1; D not certain. The CDR3 has 15 amino acids. Germline CDR1 and CDR2: KGHSH and LQKENI. V lost 3 bases and J lost 1, with 10 bases in between. This CDR3 reads CASSPFTQSYNEQFF. In DNA form, the CDR3 reads TGTGCCAGCTCACCTTTCACTCAATCCTACAATGAGCAGTTCTTC.

The chain is built from TRBV19 and TRBJ1-6; the D is unclear. V was shortened by 5 bases and J by 0 bases, with 11 bases between the two germline ends. The V gene's germline CDR1 is LNHDA and CDR2 SQIVND (reference sequence). CDR3 length: 16 residues. The CDR3 sequence is CASSLDASSYNSPLHF. The CDR3 DNA reads TGTGCCAGTAGTCTGGACGCGAGCTCCTATAATTCACCCCTCCACTTT.

The J gene is TRBJ1-1, the V gene TRBV20-1, with D tentatively TRBD1 (6 bases). Germline V lookup: CDR1 DFQATT, CDR2 SNEGSKA (reference sequence). V lost 1 base, J lost 6 bases, and 18 bases lay in between. The CDR3 extends over 15 amino acids. The CDR3 DNA is TGCAGTGCTAGAGTTCCCCCAAGGGGGTACGCTGAAGCTTTCTTT. Translating gives CSARVPPRGYAEAFF.

This clonotype was counted at least ten times. The J gene is TRBJ2-7, the V gene TRBV9; 11 bases fit TRBD1. The V gene end was trimmed by 4 bases and the J gene end by 5 bases; junction bases not matched to a gene: 11. Germline V gene sequence: CDR1 SGDLS, CDR2 YYNGEE. The length of the CDR3 is 16 residues. The CDR3 nucleotides read TGTGCCAGCAGCCCCAGTCCTGGGACAGGGGGGGACGAGCAGTACTTC. Translation gives CASSPSPGTGGDEQYF.